Following are 25 T cell receptor beta chains from one sample sequenced in a study of regulatory T cells in long-lasting Graves disease. Described time point: persistent/refractory GD, antithyroid drugs over 5 years with positive TRAb. Extracted PBMC RNA gave rise to the TCR library. Researchers made TCR beta libraries by using iRepertoire HTBI primers and running Arm-PCR on CDR3 regions. TCRdb redid the calling of the multiplex PCR reads with MiXCR, one entry per CDR3 protein. Of 360,000 or so distinct CDR3 sequences listed, approximately 25% are singletons. The sequencing used peripheral blood mononuclear cells (PBMCs), collected when the disease was refractory, from a patient treated with antithyroid drugs. Receptors originate from a woman aged 40 to 50 with Graves disease.

This chain uses TRBV4-1 with TRBJ1-1, with unresolved D. Trimming pared 4 bases from V and 5 bases from J, leaving 17 bases between. CDR1 and CDR2 from the germline V gene are MGHRA and YSYEKL. The CDR3 has 15 amino acids. The CDR3 loop reads CASSPPRSEGTEAFF. The CDR3 region has the DNA TGCGCCAGCAGCCCCCCCCGGAGCGAAGGGACTGAAGCTTTCTTT.

The chain carries TRBV3-1 and TRBJ2-6; D is unclear. With 1 base removed from V and 3 bases from J, the gap between germline ends came to 7 bases. Germline CDR1 is LGHDT and CDR2 is YNNKEL (reference sequence). The CDR3 has 15 amino acids. This chain's CDR3 is CASSQAFFGANVLTF. CDR3 DNA sequence: TGTGCCAGCAGCCAAGCTTTTTTTGGGGCCAACGTCCTGACTTTC.

This clonotype was seen ten or more times. The CDR3 is CAVLDAPLHF. CDR3 DNA: TGTGCCGTCTTGGATGCACCCCTCCACTTT. This chain links TRBV28 with TRBJ1-6; D not resolved. V gave up 11 bases and J gave up 11 bases, with 10 bases separating them. Germline V gene data show CDR1 as MDHEN and CDR2 as SYDVKM. The CDR3 covers 10 residues.

This clonotype was seen ten or more times. The chain joins TRBV2 to TRBJ1-5; 9 bases line up with TRBD1. J gave up 5 bases and V 5 bases, and 4 bases lay outside the gene matches. In germline, CDR1 is SNHLY, CDR2 FYNNEI. This CDR3 has 14 amino acids. CDR3 bases: TGTGCCAGCAGTAGGGACAGGGCAGATCAGCCCCAGCATTTT. It codes for CASSRDRADQPQHF. Supplemented by reference TRBV2 and TRBJ1-5, the full variable domain reads EPEVTQTPSHQVTQMGQEVILRCVPISNHLYFYWYRQILGQKVEFLVSFYNNEISEKSEIFDDQFSVERPDGSNFTLKIRSTKLEDSAMYFCASSRDRADQPQHFGDGTRLSIL.

Many counts were recorded for this clonotype. The gene calls are TRBV28 and TRBJ2-7; 9 nucleotides line up with TRBD2. The germline V gene has CDR1 MDHEN and CDR2 SYDVKM. CDR3 length equals 15 residues. V lost 5 bases to trimming and J lost 3 bases; unmatched junction nucleotides: 8. CDR3 sequence (DNA): TGTGCCAGCAGTCCCCTGGGCGGGAGGGACTACGAGCAGTACTTC. This codes for CASSPLGGRDYEQYF.

CDR3 loop: CASSPWGNQPQHF. CDR3 sequence (DNA): TGCGCCAGCAGCCCCTGGGGCAATCAGCCCCAGCATTTT. This chain links TRBV4-1 with TRBJ1-5, with D unclear. CDR1 MGHRA and CDR2 YSYEKL come from the germline V gene. The CDR3 contains 13 residues. Trimming stripped 4 bases from V and 2 bases from J, with 6 bases between.

V gene TRBV28 combines with J gene TRBJ2-3; D may be TRBD2 (6 bases). The CDR3 has 14 residues. Trimming took off 6 bases at V and 2 bases at J, with 12 bases between the two ends. Germline V lookup: CDR1 MDHEN, CDR2 SYDVKM. In DNA, the CDR3 is TGTGCCAGCAGAGAGGGCGGGATCACAGATACGCAGTATTTT. This encodes CASREGGITDTQYF.

In regard to this clonotype: Given a much more abundant clone one base away, this may be a read error. The missing conserved phenylalanine or tryptophan at the end of this CDR3 makes a read error likely. V gene TRBV6-1 combines with J gene TRBJ2-7; TRBD1 aligns across 9 bases. The CDR3 is 15 amino acids. V trimming: 7 bases; J trimming: 1 base; junction bases outside the gene matches: 8. CDR1 is MNHNS and CDR2 is SASEGT in the germline V gene. The DNA for the CDR3 is TGTGCCAGCAATCACAGGGGGCGGTATTCCTACGAGCAGTACCTC. Its translation: CASNHRGRYSYEQYL.

This rearrangement joins TRBV28 to TRBJ2-1, with TRBD2 matching over 8 bases. In germline, CDR1 is MDHEN, CDR2 SYDVKM. J gave up 4 bases and V 3 bases, and 5 bases lay outside the gene matches. CDR3 length: 15 residues. CDR3 region: CASSFLSGIYNEQFF. In DNA, the CDR3 is TGTGCCAGCAGTTTCCTTAGCGGGATTTACAATGAGCAGTTCTTC.

This clonotype was seen more than once but under ten times. This chain joins TRBV7-9 and TRBJ2-5; D is perhaps TRBD2 (5 bases). CDR1 is SEHNR and CDR2 is FQNEAQ in the germline V gene (reference sequence). The CDR3 contains 13 residues. The V gene lost 6 bases and the J gene lost 3 bases, with 11 bases spanning the gap. This chain's CDR3 is CASRLGLKETQYF. The CDR3 DNA reads as TGTGCCAGCAGGCTTGGACTGAAAGAGACCCAGTACTTC.

This clonotype showed up many times. V usage is TRBV28 and J usage is TRBJ1-3; D is undetermined. Trimming removed 5 bases at V and 7 bases at J, with 15 bases between. The germline V gene encodes CDR1 MDHEN and CDR2 SYDVKM. The CDR3 has 14 amino acids. In DNA, the CDR3 is TGTGCCAGCAGTCCGGGCGTTGTGGGGAACACCATATATTTT. Its protein is CASSPGVVGNTIYF.

This clonotype has only a few counts. This chain links TRBV30 with TRBJ2-5; possibly TRBD1 for D (7 bases). The germline V gene encodes CDR1 GTSNPN and CDR2 SVGIG (reference sequence). The CDR3 spans 13 residues. The ends were cut back, 5 bases at V and 1 base at J, with 11 bases in the middle. The CDR3, as DNA: TGTGCCTGGGCGGGACAGATCCAAGAGACCCAGTACTTC. Amino acids: CAWAGQIQETQYF.

There are many counts of this clonotype. The chain couples TRBV20-1 to TRBJ1-1, with a possible D match to TRBD1 (6 bases). Germline lookup yields CDR1 DFQATT and CDR2 SNEGSKA (reference sequence). The germline V and J ends were trimmed by 3 bases and 5 bases, with 19 bases remaining between them. CDR3 length: 15 amino acids. The CDR3: CSARGAGARLTEAFF. For the CDR3, the DNA is TGCAGTGCTAGGGGTGCAGGGGCGCGTCTTACTGAAGCTTTCTTT.

This chain uses TRBV14 with TRBJ2-5; D unclear. The germline V gene encodes CDR1 SGHDN and CDR2 FVKESK. This CDR3 has 13 residues. V lost 4 bases to trimming and J lost 4 bases, with 10 bases between them. The CDR3 region is CASSRGPVETQYF. The CDR3 DNA sequence: TGTGCCAGCAGCCGAGGCCCCGTAGAGACCCAGTACTTC.

This clonotype has only a few counts. V is TRBV5-6 and J is TRBJ2-4, with D perhaps TRBD1 (6 bases). This CDR3 spans 14 amino acids. Trimming took off 3 bases at V and 5 bases at J, with 12 bases between the two ends. Looked up from germline, CDR1 is SGHDT and CDR2 is YYEEEE. Here the CDR3 reads CASSSTGMENIQYF. The CDR3 nucleotides are TGTGCCAGCAGCTCGACAGGAATGGAAAACATTCAGTACTTC.

The chain recombines TRBV19 with TRBJ1-1; possibly TRBD1 for D (6 bases). The CDR3 is 15 residues long. Germline CDR1 reads LNHDA; CDR2 reads SQIVND (reference sequence). With 5 bases removed from V and 5 bases from J, the gap between germline ends came to 18 bases. The CDR3 loop reads CASSAGVPGITEAFF. DNA for the CDR3: TGTGCCAGTAGTGCAGGGGTCCCGGGGATAACTGAAGCTTTCTTT.

This clonotype has ten or more counts. This rearrangement joins TRBV28 to TRBJ2-7, with a possible D match to TRBD2 (6 bases). In germline, CDR1 is MDHEN, CDR2 SYDVKM. Trimming stripped 5 bases from V and 5 bases from J, with 19 bases between. This CDR3 comprises 15 residues. As DNA, the CDR3 is TGTGCCAGCAGTCTCCCAATCGGCGGGATTGACGAGCAGTACTTC. As protein: CASSLPIGGIDEQYF.

The chain carries TRBV10-3 and TRBJ1-1; D gene uncertain. CDR1 ENHRY and CDR2 SYGVKD come from the germline V gene. CDR3 length: 15 residues. V shed 0 bases and J shed 1 base, with 9 bases lying between them. CDR3 region: CAISESAVTNTEAFF. DNA of the CDR3: TGTGCCATCAGTGAGTCGGCAGTGACGAACACTGAAGCTTTCTTT.

This clonotype was counted ten times or more. The chain couples TRBV6-5 to TRBJ2-5, with a weak D call TRBD2 (6 bases). CDR3 size: 14 residues. The germline V gene encodes CDR1 MNHEY and CDR2 SVGAGI. Trimming took 3 bases from V and 4 from J, leaving 12 bases between them. CDR3 sequence (DNA): TGTGCCAGCAGTTATAGACTAGGTACAGAGACCCAGTACTTC. The encoded protein is CASSYRLGTETQYF.

This clonotype was detected many times. The V gene is TRBV2, the J gene TRBJ2-2; 9 positions agree with TRBD1. The CDR3 is made up of 15 amino acids. Trimming at V came to 4 bases and at J to 0 bases, leaving 0 bases not matched to a gene. The V gene's germline CDR1 is SNHLY and CDR2 FYNNEI. CDR3 loop: CASSGQGANTGELFF. The CDR3 DNA is TGTGCCAGCAGTGGACAGGGGGCGAACACCGGGGAGCTGTTTTTT. The full variable domain, its missing parts supplied by reference TRBV2 and TRBJ2-2, is EPEVTQTPSHQVTQMGQEVILRCVPISNHLYFYWYRQILGQKVEFLVSFYNNEISEKSEIFDDQFSVERPDGSNFTLKIRSTKLEDSAMYFCASSGQGANTGELFFGEGSRLTVL.

This clonotype was counted many times. The chain links TRBV11-2 to TRBJ2-4; D is ambiguous. Germline V gene sequence: CDR1 SGHAT, CDR2 FQNNGV. The CDR3 sequence is 15 residues long. V dropped 5 bases and J dropped 2 bases, with 13 bases sitting between them. In nucleotides, the CDR3 is TGTGCCAGCAGCCCCTCGCGGATAACCAAAAACATTCAGTACTTC. Protein product: CASSPSRITKNIQYF.

This clonotype came up a few times. V gene TRBV27 combines with J gene TRBJ1-6, with D uncertain. CDR1 MNHEY and CDR2 SMNVEV come from the germline V gene (reference sequence). V gave up 6 bases and J gave up 13 bases, with 13 bases separating them. The CDR3 runs 12 residues. Written as DNA, the CDR3 is TGTGCCAGCAGCTTTCCCGGAGCGCCCCTCCACTTT. This codes for CASSFPGAPLHF.

This clonotype turned up a few times. The CDR3 sequence is CASSWGTASYEQYF. Here the CDR3 DNA reads TGCGCCAGCAGCTGGGGGACGGCCTCCTACGAGCAGTACTTC. The rearrangement uses TRBV5-1 and TRBJ2-7; the D gene could be TRBD1 or TRBD2 (5 bases each). Germline assignment: CDR1 SGHRS and CDR2 YFSETQ. The CDR3 contains 14 residues. Trimming removed 3 bases at V and 0 bases at J, with 10 bases between.

This sequence joins TRBV10-3 and TRBJ2-7; 12 bases fit TRBD1. The CDR3 loop spans 16 amino acids. The trim removed 5 bases at V and 6 bases at J, leaving 11 bases unmatched. From germline, CDR1 is ENHRY and CDR2 SYGVKD. The CDR3 sequence is CAISTRPGQGAGEQYF. The CDR3 coding sequence is TGTGCCATCAGTACAAGACCGGGACAGGGGGCGGGCGAGCAGTACTTC.

This clonotype has a count of ten or more. The V call is TRBV12-3 or TRBV12-4, the J call TRBJ2-7; D may match TRBD1 or TRBD2 (6 bases each). Trimming cost V 8 bases and J 1 base, with 18 bases left between them. This CDR3 is built from 15 residues. DNA for the CDR3: TGTGCCAGCCGGGTGCGGCGGGACACATCCTACGAGCAGTACTTC. This gives the protein CASRVRRDTSYEQYF.